The 21 T cell receptor beta chains presented below share a single source sample, sequenced in a study of identifying expanded T cells in peripheral blood. TCRdb's table, derived via immunoSEQ multiplex PCR, lists solely in-frame clones and lacks some. The table has some 78,000 clones, roughly 84% seen once; the top ten hold less than 20%. Sequenced: blood. These receptors all stem from a person aged 18 to 70 in good health.

The V gene is TRBV27, the J gene TRBJ2-1, with 8 nucleotides matching TRBD2. Trimming cost V 7 bases and J 8 bases; bases outside gene matches: 16. There are 16 residues in the CDR3. The germline V gene encodes CDR1 MNHEY and CDR2 SMNVEV (reference sequence). DNA for the CDR3: TGTGCCAGCATGGTAGCATGGCGGGAGGACGGGGATGAGCAGTTCTTC. Amino acids: CASMVAWREDGDEQFF.

This chain connects TRBV7-8 to TRBJ2-5; unclear D gene. The CDR3 runs to 12 residues. Germline V gene sequence: CDR1 SGHVS, CDR2 FQNEAQ. The V end was cut by 4 bases, the J end by 5 bases, with 8 bases between. The CDR3 loop is CASSWSGETQYF. DNA of the CDR3: TGTGCCAGCAGCTGGAGTGGTGAGACCCAGTACTTC.

The V and J genes are TRBV19 and TRBJ2-3; 8 nucleotides agree with TRBD2. CDR1 and CDR2 from the germline V gene are LNHDA and SQIVND (reference sequence). The CDR3 contains 15 residues. With 4 bases clipped from V and 0 bases from J, the junction kept 3 bases outside the gene matches. CDR3 region: CASSTSGFSTDTQYF. CDR3 sequence (DNA): TGTGCCAGTAGTACTAGCGGGTTTAGCACAGATACGCAGTATTTT.

V and J are TRBV19 and TRBJ2-2, with TRBD2 as a possible D gene (5 bases). Trimming removed 3 bases at V and 7 bases at J, with 9 bases between. This CDR3 is built from 13 residues. CDR1 LNHDA and CDR2 SQIVND come from the germline V gene (reference sequence). The CDR3 nucleotides read TGTGCCAGTAGTATGAGGGAAGGCGGGGAGCTGTTTTTT. This gives the protein CASSMREGGELFF.

The chain uses TRBV5-8 and TRBJ2-1, with D tentatively TRBD1 (5 bases). Looked up from germline, CDR1 is SGHTS and CDR2 is YDEGEE. The CDR3 contains 11 residues. V shed 6 bases and J shed 8 bases, with 9 bases lying between them. The CDR3 loop reads CASIGHHEQFF. CDR3 bases: TGTGCCAGCATCGGACACCATGAGCAGTTCTTC.

The chain carries TRBV5-1 and TRBJ1-2, with D unresolved. Per the germline V gene, CDR1 is SGHRS and CDR2 is YFSETQ. Trimming shortened V by 1 base and J by 8 bases, and 9 bases separated the two germline ends. The CDR3 is 12 amino acids. CDR3 nucleotides: TGCGCCAGCAGCTTGACCGGGGAGGGCTACACCTTC. It specifies CASSLTGEGYTF. The full variable domain, with the rest looked up from reference TRBV5-1 and TRBJ1-2, is KAGVTQTPRYLIKTRGQQVTLSCSPISGHRSVSWYQQTPGQGLQFLFEYFSETQRNKGNFPGRFSGRQFSNSRSEMNVSTLELGDSALYLCASSLTGEGYTFGSGTRLTVV.

DNA of the CDR3: TGCGCCAGCAGCTTGGAGTTGGGATCGAAGGCTTTCTTT. Residues: CASSLELGSKAFF. The V and J genes are TRBV5-1 and TRBJ1-1; D gene unclear. The length of the CDR3 is 13 residues. Germline V gives CDR1 SGHRS, CDR2 YFSETQ. The V end lost 0 bases, the J end lost 11 bases, and 14 bases lay between the germline ends.

The chain couples TRBV29-1 to TRBJ2-1; weak D call: TRBD2 (6 bases). Germline V gene sequence: CDR1 SQVTM, CDR2 ANQGSEA. The V gene lost 4 bases and the J gene lost 4 bases, with 11 bases spanning the gap. This CDR3 has 13 residues. The CDR3 sequence: CSVAGGVYNEQFF. Written as DNA, the CDR3 is TGCAGCGTTGCGGGCGGGGTTTACAATGAGCAGTTCTTC.

This clone was seen only once. The chain is built from TRBV27 and TRBJ2-1; D may be TRBD2 (5 bases). Trimming cost V 5 bases and J 4 bases, with 6 bases left between them. The germline CDR1 and CDR2 sequences are MNHEY and SMNVEV (reference sequence). The CDR3 spans 12 residues. In DNA form, the CDR3 reads TGTGCCAGCAGTCGAGGGTACAATGAGCAGTTCTTC. Protein sequence: CASSRGYNEQFF.

J is TRBJ2-5 and V is TRBV28; TRBD2 aligns across 10 bases. Germline CDR1 is MDHEN and CDR2 is SYDVKM. The CDR3 runs 16 residues. The V and J ends lost 5 bases and 2 bases, in that order; junction bases with no gene match: 8. The CDR3: CASSPPTSGYQETQYF. CDR3 DNA: TGTGCCAGCAGTCCCCCGACTAGCGGGTATCAAGAGACCCAGTACTTC.

The gene calls are TRBV14 and TRBJ1-1; D is unresolved. CDR1 is SGHDN and CDR2 is FVKESK in the germline V gene. The V end was cut by 2 bases, the J end by 6 bases, with 13 bases between. This CDR3 has 14 amino acids. The CDR3 protein is CASSQFPGGAEAFF. In nucleotides, the CDR3 is TGTGCCAGCAGCCAATTCCCAGGAGGCGCTGAAGCTTTCTTT.

The chain links TRBV10-3 to TRBJ2-7; 9 bases match TRBD1. With 0 bases clipped from V and 3 bases from J, the junction kept 3 bases outside the gene matches. The CDR3 is 15 amino acids. CDR1 is ENHRY, CDR2 SYGVKD, per germline. CDR3 amino acids: CAISESVTGGYEQYF. The DNA of the CDR3 is TGTGCCATCAGTGAGTCGGTGACAGGGGGCTACGAGCAGTACTTC.

The genes are TRBV5-1 and TRBJ2-5, with TRBD2 identical over 13 bases. The germline CDR1 and CDR2 sequences are SGHRS and YFSETQ. V was pared by 5 bases and J by 1 base, with 2 bases of the junction left unmatched. The CDR3 sequence is 15 residues long. CDR3 protein: CASRGLAGSQETQYF. The CDR3 DNA follows: TGCGCCAGCAGGGGACTAGCGGGATCCCAAGAGACCCAGTACTTC.

CDR3 protein: CASSGGAPTDTQYF. Written as DNA, the CDR3 is TGTGCCAGCAGTGGAGGGGCCCCGACAGATACGCAGTATTTT. The chain uses TRBV2 and TRBJ2-3; perhaps D is TRBD1 or TRBD2 (5 bases each). CDR3 length: 14 residues. The V end lost 4 bases, the J end lost 3 bases, and 11 bases lay between the germline ends. Germline CDR1 SNHLY, CDR2 FYNNEI.

The V and J genes are TRBV19 and TRBJ2-4; D may match TRBD1 or TRBD2 (6 bases each). The CDR3 runs to 15 residues. Per germline, CDR1 LNHDA and CDR2 SQIVND (reference sequence). V was pared by 6 bases and J by 7 bases, with 19 bases between. The chain's CDR3 is CASSDLRGARNIQYF. CDR3 nucleotides: TGTGCCAGTAGCGACCTGAGGGGGGCGAGGAACATTCAGTACTTC.

This clone was counted once. This chain joins TRBV7-2 and TRBJ1-5; 7 nucleotides agree with TRBD1. V shed 8 bases and J 7 bases; nucleotides not matched to a gene: 11. Germline V gene data show CDR1 as SGHTA and CDR2 as FQGNSA. CDR3 length: 14 amino acids. The CDR3 spells CASSEQGSLQPQHF. The CDR3 region has the DNA TGTGCCAGCTCCGAACAGGGGAGTTTGCAGCCCCAGCATTTT.

CDR3 bases: TGTGCCAGCAGTTCTCCCAGTGAAAATCAGCCCCAGCATTTT. Protein product: CASSSPSENQPQHF. The genes are TRBV27 and TRBJ1-5; D unclear. V lost 4 bases, J lost 4 bases, and 11 bases lay in between. Per germline, CDR1 MNHEY and CDR2 SMNVEV (reference sequence). The CDR3 loop spans 14 amino acids.

This chain links TRBV27 with TRBJ2-1; TRBD2 is a possible D gene (5 bases). This CDR3 comprises 15 residues. Germline loops: CDR1 MNHEY, CDR2 SMNVEV (reference sequence). V was pared by 8 bases and J by 4 bases, with 18 bases between. The CDR3 DNA is TGTGCCAGCCTCCCCCTCCTAGCTGCATACAATGAGCAGTTCTTC. As protein: CASLPLLAAYNEQFF.

This clone was seen a single time. The chain employs TRBV7-9 and TRBJ2-3; 7 bases match TRBD1. The germline gives CDR1 SEHNR, CDR2 FQNEAQ (reference sequence). The V segment lost 5 bases and the J segment 1 base; nucleotides outside the gene matches: 3. The length of the CDR3 is 14 residues. CDR3 in amino acids: CASSRQGGTDTQYF. The CDR3 nucleotides are TGTGCCAGCAGCCGACAGGGTGGCACAGATACGCAGTATTTT.

The chain recombines TRBV11-2 with TRBJ2-3, with D hard to call. Trimming pared 3 bases from V and 2 bases from J, leaving 9 bases between. Germline assignment: CDR1 SGHAT and CDR2 FQNNGV. The CDR3 has 14 amino acids. Written as DNA, the CDR3 is TGTGCCAGCAGCTTTAGGGTCCCCACAGATACGCAGTATTTT. Its translation is CASSFRVPTDTQYF.

The rearrangement links TRBV5-1 to TRBJ1-2; perhaps TRBD1 as D (5 bases). Germline CDR1 SGHRS, CDR2 YFSETQ. V lost 0 bases and J 4 bases, leaving 13 bases between the germline ends. The CDR3 sequence is 15 residues long. The CDR3 nucleotides read TGCGCCAGCAGCTTGGACGACAGCCGGGGCTATGGCTACACCTTC. It specifies CASSLDDSRGYGYTF.